This T cell receptor beta chain was sequenced in a study of blood T cell repertoires in COVID-19. Study-wide background: From the United States, Italy and Spain came samples of acute and convalescent COVID-19. From T cells, B-cell-depleted T cells, or PBMCs came the material, which was cDNA or gDNA.

Germline V gene lookup returns CDR1 SGHTA and CDR2 FQGTGA. The CDR3 covers 16 residues. Germline trimming cut 7 bases from V and 7 bases from J; bases unmatched to any gene: 11. Per the study methods: Estimation of nucleated cell counts relied on the amplification of reference gene primers. Assay used: immunoSEQ multiplex PCR; TCRdb lists only in-frame clones, some missing. V, J and clone size were drawn from that table, and D and trimming were deduced from the DNA. The sample shows nearly 60,000 clones, 90% of them seen only once. Sequencing was done on a sample of peripheral blood. The chain is built from TRBV7-3 and TRBJ2-1; 12 bases are a match to TRBD2. This TCR was sampled from a man in his fifties or sixties with active COVID-19. The CDR3 is CASTPTGLAGRNEQFF. The CDR3, as DNA: TGTGCCAGCACCCCGACCGGACTAGCGGGACGGAATGAGCAGTTCTTC.